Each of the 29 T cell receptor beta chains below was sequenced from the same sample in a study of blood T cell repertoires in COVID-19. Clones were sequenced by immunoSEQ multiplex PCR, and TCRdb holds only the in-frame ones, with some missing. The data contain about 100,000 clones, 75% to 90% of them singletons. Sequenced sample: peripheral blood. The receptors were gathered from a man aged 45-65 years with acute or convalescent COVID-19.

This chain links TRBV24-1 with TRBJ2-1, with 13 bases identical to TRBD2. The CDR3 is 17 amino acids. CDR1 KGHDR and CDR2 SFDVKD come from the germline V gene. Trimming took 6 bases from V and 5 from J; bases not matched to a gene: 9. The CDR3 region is CATSRLAGGGLHNEQFF. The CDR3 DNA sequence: TGTGCCACCAGTAGACTAGCGGGAGGAGGCCTACACAATGAGCAGTTCTTC.

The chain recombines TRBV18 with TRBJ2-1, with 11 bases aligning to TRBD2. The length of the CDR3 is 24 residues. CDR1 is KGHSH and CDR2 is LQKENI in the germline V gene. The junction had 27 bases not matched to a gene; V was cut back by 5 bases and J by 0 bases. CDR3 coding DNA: TGTGCCAGCTCAGACGGTCGGGACAGGGTTCATCTAGCGGGAGGCCCTAGCTCCTACAATGAGCAGTTCTTC. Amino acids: CASSDGRDRVHLAGGPSSYNEQFF.

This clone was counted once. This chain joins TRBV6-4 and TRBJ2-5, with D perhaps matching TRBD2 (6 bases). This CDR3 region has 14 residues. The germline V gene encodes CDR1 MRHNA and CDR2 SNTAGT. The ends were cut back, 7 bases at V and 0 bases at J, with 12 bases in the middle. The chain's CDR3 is CASNGTQYQETQYF. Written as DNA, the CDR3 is TGTGCCAGCAACGGGACTCAGTACCAAGAGACCCAGTACTTC.

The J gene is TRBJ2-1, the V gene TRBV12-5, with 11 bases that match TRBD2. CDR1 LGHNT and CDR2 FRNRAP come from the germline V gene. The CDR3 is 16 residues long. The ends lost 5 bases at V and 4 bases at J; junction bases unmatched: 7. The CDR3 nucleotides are TGTGCTAGTGGTCTCCCCGGGACTAGCGGTTACAATGAGCAGTTCTTC. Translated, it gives CASGLPGTSGYNEQFF.

As DNA, the CDR3 is TGTGCCAGCAGCTTGGTTGGGAGGGACCTACACCAAGAGACCCAGTACTTC. Its protein is CASSLVGRDLHQETQYF. This chain links TRBV5-6 with TRBJ2-5; 7 bases line up with TRBD2. The CDR3 is 17 residues long. V shed 0 bases and J 0 bases; nucleotides not matched to a gene: 8. Germline V gives CDR1 SGHDT, CDR2 YYEEEE.

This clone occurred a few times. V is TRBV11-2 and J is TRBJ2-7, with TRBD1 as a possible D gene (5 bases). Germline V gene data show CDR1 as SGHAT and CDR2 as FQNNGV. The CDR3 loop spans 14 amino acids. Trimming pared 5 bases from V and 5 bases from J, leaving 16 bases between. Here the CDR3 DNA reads TGTGCCAGCAGCACTCGCCAGGGTTTAAACGAGCAGTACTTC. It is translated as CASSTRQGLNEQYF.

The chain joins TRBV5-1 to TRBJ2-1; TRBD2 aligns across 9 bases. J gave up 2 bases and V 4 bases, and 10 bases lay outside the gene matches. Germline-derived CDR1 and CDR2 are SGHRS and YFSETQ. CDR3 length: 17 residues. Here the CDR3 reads CASSVLNSGRTYNEQFF. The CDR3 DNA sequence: TGCGCCAGCAGCGTCTTAAATAGCGGGAGAACCTACAATGAGCAGTTCTTC. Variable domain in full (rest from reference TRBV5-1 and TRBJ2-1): KAGVTQTPRYLIKTRGQQVTLSCSPISGHRSVSWYQQTPGQGLQFLFEYFSETQRNKGNFPGRFSGRQFSNSRSEMNVSTLELGDSALYLCASSVLNSGRTYNEQFFGPGTRLTVL.

CDR3 in DNA: TGTGCCAGCGCAGGCAGGGCCTACGAGCAGTACTTC. Its translation is CASAGRAYEQYF. The chain combines TRBV11-3 with TRBJ2-7, with D tentatively TRBD1 (5 bases). Trimming pared 8 bases from V and 2 bases from J, leaving 10 bases between. Germline V gene lookup returns CDR1 SGHNT and CDR2 YENEEA. CDR3 length: 12 residues. Full variable domain (rest looked up from reference TRBV11-3 and TRBJ2-7): EAGVVQSPRYKIIEKKQPVAFWCNPISGHNTLYWYLQNLGQGPELLIRYENEEAVDDSQLPKDRFSAERLKGVDSTLKIQPAELGDSAVYLCASAGRAYEQYFGPGTRLTVT.

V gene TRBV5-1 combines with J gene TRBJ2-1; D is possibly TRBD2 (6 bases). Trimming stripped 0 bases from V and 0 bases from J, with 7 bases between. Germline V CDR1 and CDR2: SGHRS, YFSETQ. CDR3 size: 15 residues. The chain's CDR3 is CASSLDGGSYNEQFF. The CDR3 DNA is TGCGCCAGCAGCTTGGACGGGGGCTCCTACAATGAGCAGTTCTTC.

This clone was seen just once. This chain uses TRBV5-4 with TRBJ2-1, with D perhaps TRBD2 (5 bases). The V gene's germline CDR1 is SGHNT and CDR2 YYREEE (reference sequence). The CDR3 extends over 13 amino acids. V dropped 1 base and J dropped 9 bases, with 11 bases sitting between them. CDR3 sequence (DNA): TGTGCCAGCAGCTTGTTCGGAGGAGGTGAGCAGTTCTTC. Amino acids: CASSLFGGGEQFF. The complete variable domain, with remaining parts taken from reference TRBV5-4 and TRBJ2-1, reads ETGVTQSPTHLIKTRGQQVTLRCSSQSGHNTVSWYQQALGQGPQFIFQYYREEENGRGNFPPRFSGLQFPNYSSELNVNALELDDSALYLCASSLFGGGEQFFGPGTRLTVL.

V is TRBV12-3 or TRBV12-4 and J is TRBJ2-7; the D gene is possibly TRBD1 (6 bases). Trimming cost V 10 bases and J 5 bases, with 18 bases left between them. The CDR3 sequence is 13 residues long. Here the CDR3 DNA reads TGTGCCACCAGGGGACAACTACGGCACGAGCAGTACTTC. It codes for CATRGQLRHEQYF.

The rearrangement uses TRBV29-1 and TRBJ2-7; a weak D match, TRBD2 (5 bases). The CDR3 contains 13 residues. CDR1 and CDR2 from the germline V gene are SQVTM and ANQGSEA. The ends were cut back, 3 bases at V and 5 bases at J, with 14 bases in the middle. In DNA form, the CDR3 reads TGCAGCGTTGAGGGTGGGGAGCGCCACGAGCAGTACTTC. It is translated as CSVEGGERHEQYF.

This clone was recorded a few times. CDR3 DNA: TGTGCCAGCAGCAACAGGGAACACACCGGGGAGCTGTTTTTT. Its protein product is CASSNREHTGELFF. This chain connects TRBV7-9 to TRBJ2-2, with a weak D call TRBD1 (6 bases). There are 14 residues in the CDR3. V lost 5 bases and J lost 3, with 10 bases in between. Germline V gene lookup returns CDR1 SEHNR and CDR2 FQNEAQ (reference sequence).

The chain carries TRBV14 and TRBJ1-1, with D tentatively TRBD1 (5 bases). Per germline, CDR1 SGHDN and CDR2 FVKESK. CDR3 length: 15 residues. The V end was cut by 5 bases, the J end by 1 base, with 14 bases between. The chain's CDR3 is CASSGKQEPNTEAFF. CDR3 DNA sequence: TGTGCCAGCAGCGGTAAACAGGAACCGAACACTGAAGCTTTCTTT.

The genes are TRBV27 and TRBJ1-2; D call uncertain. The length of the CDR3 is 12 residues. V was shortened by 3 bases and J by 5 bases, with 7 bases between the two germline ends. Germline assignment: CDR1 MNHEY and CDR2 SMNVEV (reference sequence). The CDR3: CASSLSGYGYTF. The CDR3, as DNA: TGTGCCAGCAGTTTGTCGGGATATGGCTACACCTTC.

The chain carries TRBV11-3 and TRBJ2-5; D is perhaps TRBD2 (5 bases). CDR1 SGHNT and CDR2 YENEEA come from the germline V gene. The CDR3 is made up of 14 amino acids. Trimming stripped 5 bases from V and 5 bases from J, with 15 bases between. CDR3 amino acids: CASSPASSGETQYF. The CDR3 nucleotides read TGTGCCAGCAGCCCCGCGTCCTCGGGGGAGACCCAGTACTTC.

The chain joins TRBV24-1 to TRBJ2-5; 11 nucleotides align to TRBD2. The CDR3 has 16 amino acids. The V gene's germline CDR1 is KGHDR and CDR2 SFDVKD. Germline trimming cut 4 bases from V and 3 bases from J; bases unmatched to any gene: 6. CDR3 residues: CATSDTGLAAKETQYF. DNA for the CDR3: TGTGCCACCAGTGACACGGGACTAGCGGCCAAAGAGACCCAGTACTTC.

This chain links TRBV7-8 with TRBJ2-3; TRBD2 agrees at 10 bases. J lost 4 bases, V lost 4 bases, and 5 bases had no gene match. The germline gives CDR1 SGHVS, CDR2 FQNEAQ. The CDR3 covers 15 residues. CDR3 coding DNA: TGTGCCAGCAGCTGGGCTAGCGGGAGATCAGATACGCAGTATTTT. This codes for CASSWASGRSDTQYF.

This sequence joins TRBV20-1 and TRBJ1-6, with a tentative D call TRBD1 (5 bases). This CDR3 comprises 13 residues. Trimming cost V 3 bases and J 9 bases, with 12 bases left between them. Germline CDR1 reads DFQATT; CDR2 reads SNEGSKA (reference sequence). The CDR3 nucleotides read TGCAGTGCTAGTGGTGGGGGAGGTTCACCCCTCCACTTT. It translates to CSASGGGGSPLHF.

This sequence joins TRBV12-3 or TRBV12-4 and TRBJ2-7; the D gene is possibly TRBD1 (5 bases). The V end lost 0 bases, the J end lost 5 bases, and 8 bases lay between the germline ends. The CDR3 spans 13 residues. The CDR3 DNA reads TGTGCCAGCAGTTTAGCAGGGGTGAACGAGCAGTACTTC. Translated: CASSLAGVNEQYF.

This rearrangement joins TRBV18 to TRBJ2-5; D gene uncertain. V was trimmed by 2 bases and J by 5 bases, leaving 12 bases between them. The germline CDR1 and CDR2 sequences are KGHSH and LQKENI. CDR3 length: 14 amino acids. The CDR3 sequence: CASSPSRFEETQYF. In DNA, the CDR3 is TGTGCCAGCTCACCATCTAGGTTCGAGGAGACCCAGTACTTC.

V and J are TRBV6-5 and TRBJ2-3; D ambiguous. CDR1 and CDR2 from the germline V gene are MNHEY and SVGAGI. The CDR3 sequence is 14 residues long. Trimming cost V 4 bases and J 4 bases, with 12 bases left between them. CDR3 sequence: CASSSASAADTQYF. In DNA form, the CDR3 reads TGTGCCAGCAGTTCCGCGAGCGCCGCAGATACGCAGTATTTT.

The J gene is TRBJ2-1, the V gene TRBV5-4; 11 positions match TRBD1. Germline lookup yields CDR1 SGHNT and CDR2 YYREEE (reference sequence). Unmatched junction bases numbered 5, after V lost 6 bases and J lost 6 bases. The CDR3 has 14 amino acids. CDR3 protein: CASKSGQGGNEQFF. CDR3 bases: TGTGCCAGCAAATCGGGACAGGGGGGCAATGAGCAGTTCTTC.

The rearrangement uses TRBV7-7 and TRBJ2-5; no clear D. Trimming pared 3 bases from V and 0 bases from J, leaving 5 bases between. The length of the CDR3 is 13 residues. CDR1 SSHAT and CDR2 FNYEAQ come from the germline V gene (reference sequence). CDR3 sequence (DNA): TGTGCCAGCAGCTTTCCCAACCAAGAGACCCAGTACTTC. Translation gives CASSFPNQETQYF.

For the CDR3, the DNA is TGTGCCAGCAGTTCGCGGGACAGGGTAATCAATCAGCCCCAGCATTTT. This codes for CASSSRDRVINQPQHF. The rearrangement links TRBV6-2 or TRBV6-3 to TRBJ1-5, with 9 bases lining up with TRBD1. V dropped 4 bases and J dropped 3; count of bases not matched to a gene: 7. Germline values: CDR1 MNHEY, CDR2 SVGEGT. The CDR3 spans 16 residues.

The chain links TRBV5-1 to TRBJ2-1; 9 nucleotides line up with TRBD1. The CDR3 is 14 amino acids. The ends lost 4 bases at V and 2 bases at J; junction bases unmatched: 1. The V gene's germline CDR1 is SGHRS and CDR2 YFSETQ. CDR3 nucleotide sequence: TGCGCCAGCAGCCGGGACAGGGCCTACAATGAGCAGTTCTTC. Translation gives CASSRDRAYNEQFF.

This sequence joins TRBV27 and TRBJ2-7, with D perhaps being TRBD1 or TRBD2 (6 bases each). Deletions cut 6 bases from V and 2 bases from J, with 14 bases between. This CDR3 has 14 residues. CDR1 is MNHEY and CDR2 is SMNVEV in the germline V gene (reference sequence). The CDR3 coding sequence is TGTGCCAGCAGGTTAGGGGGGATCCCCTACGAGCAGTACTTC. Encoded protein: CASRLGGIPYEQYF.

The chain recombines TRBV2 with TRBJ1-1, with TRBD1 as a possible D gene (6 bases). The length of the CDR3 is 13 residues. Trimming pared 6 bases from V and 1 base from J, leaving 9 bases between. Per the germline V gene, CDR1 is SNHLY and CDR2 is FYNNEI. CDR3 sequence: CASRTRGNTEAFF. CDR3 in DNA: TGTGCCAGCAGAACCAGGGGGAACACTGAAGCTTTCTTT.

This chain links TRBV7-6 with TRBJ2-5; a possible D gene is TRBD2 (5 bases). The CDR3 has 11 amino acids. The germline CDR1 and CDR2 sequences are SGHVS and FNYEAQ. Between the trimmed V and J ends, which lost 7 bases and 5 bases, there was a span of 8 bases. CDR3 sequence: CASTTGETQYF. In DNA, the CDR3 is TGTGCCAGCACAACGGGGGAGACCCAGTACTTC.